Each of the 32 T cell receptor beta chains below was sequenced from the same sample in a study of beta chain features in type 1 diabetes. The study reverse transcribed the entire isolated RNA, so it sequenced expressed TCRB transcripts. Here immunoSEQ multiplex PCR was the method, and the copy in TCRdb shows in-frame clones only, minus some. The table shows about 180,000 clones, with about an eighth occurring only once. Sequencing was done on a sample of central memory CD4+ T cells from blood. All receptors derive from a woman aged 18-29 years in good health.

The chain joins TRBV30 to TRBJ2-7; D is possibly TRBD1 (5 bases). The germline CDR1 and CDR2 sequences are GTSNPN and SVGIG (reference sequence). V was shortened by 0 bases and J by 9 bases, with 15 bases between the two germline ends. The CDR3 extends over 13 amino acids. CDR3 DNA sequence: TGTGCCTGGAGTGTAGGCAATTGGCAGGGGCAGTACTTC. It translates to CAWSVGNWQGQYF.

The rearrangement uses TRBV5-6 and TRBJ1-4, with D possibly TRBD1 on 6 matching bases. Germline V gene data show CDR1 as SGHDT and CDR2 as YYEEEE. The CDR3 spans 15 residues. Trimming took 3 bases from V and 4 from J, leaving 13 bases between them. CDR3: CASSSWTVYNEKLFF. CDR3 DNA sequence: TGTGCCAGCAGCTCCTGGACAGTCTATAATGAAAAACTGTTTTTT.

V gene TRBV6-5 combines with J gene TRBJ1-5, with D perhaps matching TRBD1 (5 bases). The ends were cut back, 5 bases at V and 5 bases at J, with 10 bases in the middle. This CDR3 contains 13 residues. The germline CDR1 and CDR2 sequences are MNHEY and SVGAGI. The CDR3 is CASSPTGYQPQHF. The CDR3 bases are TGTGCCAGCAGTCCCACAGGTTATCAGCCCCAGCATTTT.

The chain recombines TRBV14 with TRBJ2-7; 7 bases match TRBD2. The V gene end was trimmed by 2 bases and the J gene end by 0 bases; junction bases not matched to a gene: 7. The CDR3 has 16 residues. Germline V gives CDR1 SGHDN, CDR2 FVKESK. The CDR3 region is CASSQFRGGGSYEQYF. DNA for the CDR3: TGTGCCAGCAGCCAATTTCGGGGCGGGGGCTCCTACGAGCAGTACTTC.

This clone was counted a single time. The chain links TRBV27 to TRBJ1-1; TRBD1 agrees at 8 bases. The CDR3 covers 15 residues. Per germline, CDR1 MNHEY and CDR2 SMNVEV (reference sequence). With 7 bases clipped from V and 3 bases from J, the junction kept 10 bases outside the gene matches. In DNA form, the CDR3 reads TGTGCCAGCAAAGAGGACAGGGCGTCCGACACTGAAGCTTTCTTT. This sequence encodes CASKEDRASDTEAFF.

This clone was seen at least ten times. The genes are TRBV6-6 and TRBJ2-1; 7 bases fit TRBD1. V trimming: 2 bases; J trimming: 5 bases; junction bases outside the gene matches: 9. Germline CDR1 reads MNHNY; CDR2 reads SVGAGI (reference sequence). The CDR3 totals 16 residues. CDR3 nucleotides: TGTGCCAGCAGTTACCGGCCGACAGGGATCAACAATGAGCAGTTCTTC. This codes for CASSYRPTGINNEQFF.

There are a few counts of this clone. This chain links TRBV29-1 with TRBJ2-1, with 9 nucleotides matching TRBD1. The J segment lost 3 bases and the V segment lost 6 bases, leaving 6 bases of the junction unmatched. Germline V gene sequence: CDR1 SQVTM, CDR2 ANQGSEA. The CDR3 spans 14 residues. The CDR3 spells CSVDPGQGYNEQFF. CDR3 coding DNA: TGCAGCGTGGACCCGGGACAGGGCTACAATGAGCAGTTCTTC.

CDR3 sequence reads: CASRDFAGDTGELFF. As DNA, the CDR3 is TGTGCCAGCAGGGATTTTGCGGGAGATACCGGGGAGCTGTTTTTT. The V call is TRBV28, the J call TRBJ2-2; TRBD2 matches at 7 bases. Unmatched junction bases numbered 9, after V lost 6 bases and J lost 5 bases. There are 15 residues in the CDR3. Germline V gene lookup returns CDR1 MDHEN and CDR2 SYDVKM.

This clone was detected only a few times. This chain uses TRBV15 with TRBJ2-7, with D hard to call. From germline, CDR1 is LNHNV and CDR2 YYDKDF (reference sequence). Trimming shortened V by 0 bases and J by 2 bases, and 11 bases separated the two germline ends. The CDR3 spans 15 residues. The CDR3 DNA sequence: TGTGCCACCAGCAGAGATAAAGCCTCGCCCTACGAGCAGTACTTC. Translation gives CATSRDKASPYEQYF.

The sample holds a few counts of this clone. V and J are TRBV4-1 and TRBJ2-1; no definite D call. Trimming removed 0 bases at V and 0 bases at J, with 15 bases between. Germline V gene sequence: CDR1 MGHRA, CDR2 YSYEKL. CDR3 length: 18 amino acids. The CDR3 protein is CASSQDPGGLSSYNEQFF. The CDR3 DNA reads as TGCGCCAGCAGCCAAGACCCTGGCGGATTATCCTCCTACAATGAGCAGTTCTTC.

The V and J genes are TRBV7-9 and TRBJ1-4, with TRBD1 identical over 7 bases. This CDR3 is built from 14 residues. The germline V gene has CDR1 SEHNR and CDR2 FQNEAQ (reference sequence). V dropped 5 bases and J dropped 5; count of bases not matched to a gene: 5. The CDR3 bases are TGTGCCAGCAGCCCGGGACAGCAGAATGAAAAACTGTTTTTT. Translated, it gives CASSPGQQNEKLFF.

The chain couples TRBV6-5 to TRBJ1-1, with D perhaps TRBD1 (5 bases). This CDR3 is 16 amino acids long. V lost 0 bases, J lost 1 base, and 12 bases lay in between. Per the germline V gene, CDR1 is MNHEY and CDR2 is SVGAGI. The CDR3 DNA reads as TGTGCCAGCAGTTACTCCGGGTGGAGGGGGAACACTGAAGCTTTCTTT. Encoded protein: CASSYSGWRGNTEAFF.

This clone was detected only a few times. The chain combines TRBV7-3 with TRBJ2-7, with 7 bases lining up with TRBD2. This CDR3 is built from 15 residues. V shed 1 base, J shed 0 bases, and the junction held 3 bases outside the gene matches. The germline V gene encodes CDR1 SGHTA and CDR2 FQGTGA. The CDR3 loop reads CASSLNGGSSYEQYF. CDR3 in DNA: TGTGCCAGCAGCTTAAACGGCGGGAGCTCCTACGAGCAGTACTTC. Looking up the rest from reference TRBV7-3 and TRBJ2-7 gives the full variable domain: GAGVSQTPSNKVTEKGKYVELRCDPISGHTALYWYRQSLGQGPEFLIYFQGTGAADDSGLPNDRFFAVRPEGSVSTLKIQRTERGDSAVYLCASSLNGGSSYEQYFGPGTRLTVT.

In nucleotides, the CDR3 is TGTGCCAGCAGTGACTATGCGGGAGGGCCACGGGAGCAGTTCTTC. It codes for CASSDYAGGPREQFF. The chain carries TRBV11-2 and TRBJ2-1, with 9 positions matching TRBD2. The CDR3 consists of 15 residues. The V gene's germline CDR1 is SGHAT and CDR2 FQNNGV. Trimming cost V 6 bases and J 10 bases; bases outside gene matches: 13.

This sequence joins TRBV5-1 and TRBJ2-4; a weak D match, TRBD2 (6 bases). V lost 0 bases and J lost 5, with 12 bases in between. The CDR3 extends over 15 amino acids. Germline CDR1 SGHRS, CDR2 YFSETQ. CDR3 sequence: CASSLESSAQNIQYF. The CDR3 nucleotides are TGCGCCAGCAGCTTGGAATCTAGCGCCCAAAACATTCAGTACTTC.

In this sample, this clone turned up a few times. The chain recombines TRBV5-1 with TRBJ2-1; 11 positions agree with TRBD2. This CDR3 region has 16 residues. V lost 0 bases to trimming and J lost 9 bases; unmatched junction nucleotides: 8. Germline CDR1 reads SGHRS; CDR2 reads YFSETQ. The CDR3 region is CASSLATSGTVGEQFF. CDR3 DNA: TGCGCCAGCAGCTTGGCGACTAGCGGGACGGTTGGTGAGCAGTTCTTC.

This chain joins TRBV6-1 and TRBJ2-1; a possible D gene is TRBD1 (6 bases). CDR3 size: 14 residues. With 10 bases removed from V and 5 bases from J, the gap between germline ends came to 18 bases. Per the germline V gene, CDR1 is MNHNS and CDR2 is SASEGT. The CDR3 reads CAIMRQDSNNEQFF. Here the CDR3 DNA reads TGTGCCATCATGAGGCAGGACAGCAACAATGAGCAGTTCTTC.

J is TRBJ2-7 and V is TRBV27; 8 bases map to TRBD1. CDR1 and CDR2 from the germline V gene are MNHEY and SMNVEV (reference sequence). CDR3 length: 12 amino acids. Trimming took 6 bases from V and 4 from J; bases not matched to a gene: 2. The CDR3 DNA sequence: TGTGCCAGCAGCCGGACAGGGTACGAGCAGTACTTC. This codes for CASSRTGYEQYF.

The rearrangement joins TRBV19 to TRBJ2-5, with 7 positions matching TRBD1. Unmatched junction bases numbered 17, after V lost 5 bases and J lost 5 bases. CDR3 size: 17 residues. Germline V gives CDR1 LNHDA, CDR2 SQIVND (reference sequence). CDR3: CASSQPHRDSASETQYF. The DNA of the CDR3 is TGTGCCAGTAGTCAACCCCATCGGGACAGTGCTTCGGAGACCCAGTACTTC.

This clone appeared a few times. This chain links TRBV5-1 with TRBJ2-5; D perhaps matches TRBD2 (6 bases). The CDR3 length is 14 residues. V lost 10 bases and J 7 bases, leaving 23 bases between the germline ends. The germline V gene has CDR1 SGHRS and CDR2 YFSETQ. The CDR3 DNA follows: TGCGCCCCCCTAAATAGCGGTGAACACGGGACCCAGTACTTC. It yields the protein CAPLNSGEHGTQYF.

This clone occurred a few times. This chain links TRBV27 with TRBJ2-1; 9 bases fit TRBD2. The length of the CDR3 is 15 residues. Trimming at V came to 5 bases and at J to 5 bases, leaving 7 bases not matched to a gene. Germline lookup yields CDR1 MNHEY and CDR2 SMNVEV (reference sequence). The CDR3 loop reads CASSPPAGGNNEQFF. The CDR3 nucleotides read TGTGCCAGCAGTCCGCCGGCGGGAGGGAACAATGAGCAGTTCTTC.

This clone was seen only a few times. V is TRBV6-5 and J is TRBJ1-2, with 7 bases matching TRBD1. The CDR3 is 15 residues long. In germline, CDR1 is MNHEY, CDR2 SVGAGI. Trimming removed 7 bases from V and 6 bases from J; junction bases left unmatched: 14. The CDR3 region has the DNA TGTGCCAGCACCGCAGGGGGACTGAGGATAGATGGCTACACCTTC. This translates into CASTAGGLRIDGYTF.

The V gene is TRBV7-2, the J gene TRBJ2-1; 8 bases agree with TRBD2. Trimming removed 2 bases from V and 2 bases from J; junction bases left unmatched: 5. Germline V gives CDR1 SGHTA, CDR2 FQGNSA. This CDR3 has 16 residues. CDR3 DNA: TGTGCCAGCAGCTTATACTCAGCGGGAGCCTACAATGAGCAGTTCTTC. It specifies CASSLYSAGAYNEQFF.

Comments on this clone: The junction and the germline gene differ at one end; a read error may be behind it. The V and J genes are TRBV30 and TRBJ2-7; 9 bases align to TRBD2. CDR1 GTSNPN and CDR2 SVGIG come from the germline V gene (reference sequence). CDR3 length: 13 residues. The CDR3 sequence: CAWSVYGVAGVRF. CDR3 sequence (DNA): TGTGCCTGGAGTGTATACGGTGTAGCGGGAGTAAGGTTC.

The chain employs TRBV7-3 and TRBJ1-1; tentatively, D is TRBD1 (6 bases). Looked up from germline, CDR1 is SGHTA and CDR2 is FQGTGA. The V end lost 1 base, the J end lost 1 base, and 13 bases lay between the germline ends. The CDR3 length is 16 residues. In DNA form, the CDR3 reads TGTGCCAGCAGCTTAAATGGGGGCGGATCGAACACTGAAGCTTTCTTT. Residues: CASSLNGGGSNTEAFF.

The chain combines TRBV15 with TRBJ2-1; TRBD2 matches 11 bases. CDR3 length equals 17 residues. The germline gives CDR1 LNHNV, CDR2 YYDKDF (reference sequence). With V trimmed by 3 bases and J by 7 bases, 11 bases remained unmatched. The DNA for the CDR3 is TGTGCCACCAGCAGGTGGGGGACTAGCGGCAACCTAAATGAGCAGTTCTTC. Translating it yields CATSRWGTSGNLNEQFF. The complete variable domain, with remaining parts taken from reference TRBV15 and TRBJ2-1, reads DAMVIQNPRYQVTQFGKPVTLSCSQTLNHNVMYWYQQKSSQAPKLLFHYYDKDFNNEADTPDNFQSRRPNTSFCFLDIRSPGLGDTAMYLCATSRWGTSGNLNEQFFGPGTRLTVL.

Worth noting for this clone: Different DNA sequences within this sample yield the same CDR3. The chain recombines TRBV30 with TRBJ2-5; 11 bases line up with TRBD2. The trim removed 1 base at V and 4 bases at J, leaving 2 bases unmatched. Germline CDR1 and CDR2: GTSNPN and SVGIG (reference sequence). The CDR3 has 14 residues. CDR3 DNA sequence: TGTGCCTGGAGTGGGCTAGCGGGAGGAGAGACCCAGTACTTC. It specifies CAWSGLAGGETQYF.

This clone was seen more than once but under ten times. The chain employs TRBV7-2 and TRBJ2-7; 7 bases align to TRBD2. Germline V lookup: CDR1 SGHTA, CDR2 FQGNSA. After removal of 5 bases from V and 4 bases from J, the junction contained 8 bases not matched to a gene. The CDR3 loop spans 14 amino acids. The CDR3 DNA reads TGTGCCAGCAGCCGTCGTGGTAGCGGGTACGAGCAGTACTTC. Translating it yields CASSRRGSGYEQYF.

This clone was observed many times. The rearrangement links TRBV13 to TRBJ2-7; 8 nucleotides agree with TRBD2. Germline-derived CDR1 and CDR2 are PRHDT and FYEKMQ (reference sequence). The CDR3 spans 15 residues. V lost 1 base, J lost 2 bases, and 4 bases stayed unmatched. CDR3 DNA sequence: TGTGCCAGCAGCTTAGTGGCTAGCGGGCCCTACGAGCAGTACTTC. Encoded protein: CASSLVASGPYEQYF.

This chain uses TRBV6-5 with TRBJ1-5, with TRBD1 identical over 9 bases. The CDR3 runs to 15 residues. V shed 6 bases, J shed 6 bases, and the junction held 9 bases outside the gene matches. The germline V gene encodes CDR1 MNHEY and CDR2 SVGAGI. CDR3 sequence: CASSAGQGIGQPQHF. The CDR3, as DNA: TGTGCCAGCAGCGCTGGACAGGGGATAGGTCAGCCCCAGCATTTT.

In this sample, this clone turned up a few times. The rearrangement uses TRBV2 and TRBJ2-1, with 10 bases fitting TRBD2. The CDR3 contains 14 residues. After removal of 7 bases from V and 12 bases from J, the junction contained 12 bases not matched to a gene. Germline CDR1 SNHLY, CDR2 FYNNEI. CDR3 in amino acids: CASTLGLAGDGQFF. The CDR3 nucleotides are TGTGCCAGCACCCTGGGGCTAGCGGGGGACGGGCAGTTCTTC.

CDR3 DNA: TGTGCCAGCAGCCAGATACAGGGGGCGCAGTACGAGACCCAGTACTTC. It specifies CASSQIQGAQYETQYF. The rearrangement uses TRBV4-2 and TRBJ2-5; TRBD1 matches at 9 bases. Germline CDR1 is LGHNA and CDR2 is YNFKEQ. CDR3 length: 16 amino acids. Trimming took 3 bases from V and 5 from J; bases not matched to a gene: 10.